This entry concerns a single T cell receptor beta chain. What it recognizes is unknown. This sample is drawn from a study of T cell responses to AZD1222 COVID-19 vaccine. Study-level points and caveats: Sampled repertoires all dated from after the peak T cell response. Nearly half of spike-specific TCRs reportedly go after variant regions that carry no mutations. It should be noted that donors were predominantly white British and more often female, and clonal diversity was possibly underestimated.

Pooled in the analysis were second doses at about 4 or about 12 weeks. CDR1 SGHVS and CDR2 FNYEAQ come from the germline V gene. The CDR3 consists of 19 residues. The trim removed 3 bases at V and 2 bases at J, leaving 14 bases unmatched. TCRdb's copy holds only in-frame clones and misses some; the assay was immunoSEQ multiplex PCR. Of 110,000 or so clones in the sample, around nine tenths were seen once. The TCR comes from an adult who received the AZD1222 COVID-19 vaccine. Sequencing was performed on peripheral blood, taken 28 days after the second AZD1222 dose. This chain links TRBV7-6 with TRBJ2-3; 10 bases are a match to TRBD2. CDR3 bases: TGTGCCAGCAGCTTCCCGAACCTAGCGGGAGCACTCCCCACAGATACGCAGTATTTT. Protein: CASSFPNLAGALPTDTQYF.